This T cell receptor beta chain was captured in a study of T cell repertoires in cytomegalovirus infection. Study-level background: Public TCR beta signatures provided an indication of both CMV infection and a matching HLA type.

The V and J ends lost 0 bases and 3 bases respectively, with 6 bases between them. In germline, CDR1 is MNHEY, CDR2 SVGAGI. The CDR3 is made up of 13 amino acids. TCRdb reprocessed the reads via MiXCR and lists one record per CDR3 protein. The table records over 55,000 distinct CDR3 sequences, roughly 21% of them present only once. With regard to this clonotype: Its cognate antigen is unknown.

The genes are TRBV6-5 and TRBJ2-7; D ambiguous. The TCR originated in a human donor in good health (CMV status not recorded). Some clones in this sample may be carry-over from other donors' samples. This specimen was CD8+ T cells from cultured PBMCs, taken from culture after CMV antigen stimulation. The CDR3 spells CASSYSPSYEQYF. The CDR3 DNA follows: TGTGCCAGCAGTTACTCGCCCAGCTACGAGCAGTACTTC.